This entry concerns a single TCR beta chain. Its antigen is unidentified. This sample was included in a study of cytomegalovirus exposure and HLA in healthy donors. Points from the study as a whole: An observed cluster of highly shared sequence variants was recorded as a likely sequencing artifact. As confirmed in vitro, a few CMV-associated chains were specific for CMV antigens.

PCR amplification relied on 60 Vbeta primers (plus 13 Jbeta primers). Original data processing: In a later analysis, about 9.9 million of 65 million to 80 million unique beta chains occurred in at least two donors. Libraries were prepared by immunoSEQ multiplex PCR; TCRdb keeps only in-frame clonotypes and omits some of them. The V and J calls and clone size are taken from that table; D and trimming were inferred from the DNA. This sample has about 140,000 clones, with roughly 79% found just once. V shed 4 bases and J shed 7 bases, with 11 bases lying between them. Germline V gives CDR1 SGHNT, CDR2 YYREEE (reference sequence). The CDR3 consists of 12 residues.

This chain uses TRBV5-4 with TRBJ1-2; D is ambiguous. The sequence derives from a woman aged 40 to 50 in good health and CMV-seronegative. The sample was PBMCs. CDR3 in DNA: TGTGCCAGCAGCCTAGAACTGACTGGCTACACCTTC. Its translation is CASSLELTGYTF.